The TCR beta chain described here comes from a study of multiple sclerosis patients with progressive multifocal leukoencephalopathy. Study details: Controls were natalizumab-treated multiple sclerosis patients who did not develop PML, sampled longitudinally.

General study points: Clones expanded at PML were already present before and during natalizumab.

Germline loops: CDR1 MNHEY, CDR2 SVGAGI. The CDR3 runs to 15 residues. V trimming: 5 bases; J trimming: 10 bases; junction bases outside the gene matches: 13. Using immunoSEQ multiplex PCR, the repertoire was profiled, and TCRdb retains in-frame clones only, with some absent. This sample yields about 32,000 clones, of which about 92% are seen a single time; less than 2% belongs to the top ten. Specified time point: before natalizumab initiation. T0 refers to blood drawn before natalizumab was first infused. Regarding this clone: Its antigen is not identified.

Sequencing was carried out using PBMCs. The J gene is TRBJ1-5, the V gene TRBV6-5, with TRBD1 matching over 8 bases. The TCR originated in a man aged 25 to 45 with multiple sclerosis. CDR3 DNA sequence: TGTGCCAGCAGTACGCGGACAGGGAGGGGACATCCCCAGCATTTT. Amino acids: CASSTRTGRGHPQHF.